This TCR beta chain was profiled in a study of cytomegalovirus exposure and HLA in healthy donors (dated by TCRdb to 2017 to 2019). Concerning the study at large: An earlier analysis of about 530 of the donors reported 276 Gb of sequence data and 117 million unique TCR beta sequences obtained from about 179 million T cells. In a later genetic analysis, genome-wide SNP genotypes for about three fifths of the roughly 670 donors were used, and that subset was treated as a discovery cohort. The number of typed donors differed by locus: about 620-640 for A, B, C, DRB1 and DQB1; 522 for DQA1; 606 for DPA1; and some 470 for DPB1. Donor age, sex, ethnicity and CMV serostatus were collected together with the repertoire data. A later analysis re-analyzed previously published TCR beta repertoires from 660 or so donors and added high-resolution HLA genotyping to study TCR occurrence patterns. To predict cytomegalovirus infection status, the study combined high-throughput TCR immunosequencing, statistical association of individual TCRs with disease status, and machine learning. Of the roughly 390 genotyped donors, more than 75% were placed in the genetic ancestry cluster associated with self-reported Caucasian donors. In addition to the first cohort of hundreds of subjects, a separate validation cohort of 100 to 150 different subjects was used. All discovery cohort repertoires had been generated using a single sequencing platform. Among approximately 370 genotyped donors of the cohort, an average of roughly 230,000 unique TCR beta nucleotide sequences was sequenced per donor, of which about 18% were non-productive. The study profiled the T cell repertoires of 666 subjects by immunosequencing and related them to cytomegalovirus serostatus. Several DR-DQ haplotypes were handled as single units for association and clustering because linkage in the cohort was strong. An early release covering 550 to 650 HLA-typed donors comprised around 300 gigabases of sequencing data and roughly 85 million unique TCR sequences. The aim of the study was to test whether cataloging public T cell receptors could identify signatures of past pathogen exposure. To decide whether each TCR beta V gene segment behaved as functional or pseudogenic, an earlier analysis of approximately 590 of the donors relied on high-throughput TCR beta sequencing. Rather than using new phenotypic data, the later analysis identified candidate immune exposures from TCR beta sequences and from how often those sequences occurred across donors. HLA typing covered class I and class II loci at four-digit resolution.

In total, roughly 710 healthy bone marrow donors made up the cohort. Cohort members were all nominally healthy when sampled, although unrecorded immune exposures were likely present. The donor tested CMV seronegative, placing the donor among the 300 to 400 seronegative members of the cohort. A peripheral blood sample was provided by each donor, and peripheral blood mononuclear cells were used for TCR beta sequencing. Genomic DNA extraction from the blood cell samples was performed with the Qiagen DNeasy Blood Extraction Kit. What the authors observed across the whole study: In vitro tests confirmed that a few of the cytomegalovirus-associated TCR beta chains recognize cytomegalovirus antigens. In an earlier analysis of approximately 590 of the donors, most TCR beta V segments were observed in productive rearrangements about 87% or about 30% of the time, broadly matching IMGT annotations. A cluster of highly shared sequence variants was judged likely to be a technical artifact of the sequencing pipeline. A further reported finding was that TCR beta sequences accurately predicted the HLA-A and HLA-B alleles for most subjects in the first cohort. Because counts were too low, 15 to 20 rarely observed V segments, including chromosome 9 orphons, were excluded from the earlier analysis of some 590 of the donors. According to a later genetic analysis, donors in an Asian-associated ancestry cluster had fewer N-insertions in productive TCRs than the approximately 630-donor mean. A later genetic analysis associated a missense DCLRE1C variant with V-gene and J-gene trimming of TCR beta chains, and an independent cohort replicated the association. The classifier was reported to diagnose cytomegalovirus status with high specificity and sensitivity in both the original cohort and the validation cohort. For the cohort, immune exposure information was limited to CMV serostatus. In this cohort, only TCR beta chains were sequenced, and detectable features were limited by the absence of alpha or paired-chain data. Across donors, most TCR sequences were observed very rarely, whereas some public TCRs were present in many individuals. A later analysis reported that several top co-occurrence clusters appeared linked to parvovirus B19, influenza, CMV and Epstein-Barr virus. A later analysis found that most CMV-associated TCR beta chains appeared HLA-restricted, with HLA associations seemingly driven largely by CMV exposure. Sequencing depth was assumed to be roughly uniform across donors in the presence/absence analyses, though that assumption may not hold. HLA typing was unavailable for some donors at each locus, so association tests used only the typed subset. When HLA alleles, especially DR and DQ, strongly co-occurred, TCR associations were difficult to assign to individual alleles. In a later analysis, HLA-associated TCR beta chains showed more clonal expansion and lower generation probabilities than non-associated chains that were equally common. According to the authors, the approach could potentially be generalized to other disease states and immunological phenotypes. The study listed 150 to 200 TCR beta chains as associated with cytomegalovirus. At a false discovery rate of 0.05, a later analysis linked some 18,000 TCR beta sequences to specific HLA alleles. A later analysis found that TCR association rates varied across HLA loci, with DRB1 alleles showing the most associated TCRs and HLA-C alleles the fewest. Correlated functional status among segregating V segments might be attributable to linkage disequilibrium, but an unknown experimental factor could not be ruled out. Because the 87-base-pair reads could not distinguish some IMGT-functional V segments, including TRBV6-2 and TRBV6-3, those segments were excluded.

With regard to this clone: The antigen it recognizes is unknown. The record has no base qualities; no much larger clone is one base away.

The library came from the immunoSEQ multiplex PCR assay. The multiplex PCR relied on a mix of 60 forward primers for TCR Vbeta segments and 13 reverse primers for TCR Jbeta segments. A multiplex PCR assay on genomic DNA amplified the CDR3 region of rearranged TCR beta genes. Amplified TCR beta libraries were sequenced as 87-base-pair reads on the Illumina HiSeq System. The authors processed their data as follows. Across the 500 to 700 repertoires, a later analysis counted roughly 84 million unique TCR beta chains, around 11 million of which were shared by at least two donors. Raw reads were error-corrected and collapsed into unique sequences with a nearest-neighbor algorithm that merged closely related sequences to remove PCR and sequencing errors. V, D and J gene segments were assigned by aligning CDR3 sequences to IMGT reference sequences. For a sequence to be retained, a match of at least six nucleotides was required to both a V gene segment and a J gene segment. Rearrangements were classified as productive when the CDR3 lacked stop codons and remained in frame with V and J, and all other rearrangements were classified as non-productive. Following IMGT convention, CDR3 was defined as the stretch from the second conserved V-encoded cysteine to the conserved J-encoded phenylalanine. Sequences without an unambiguous match to a single V gene segment were excluded from the earlier analysis of a few hundred of the donors. An earlier analysis of roughly 590 of the donors called V segments functional above 56.7% productive rearrangements and segregating when the between-donor standard deviation exceeded 5%. A statistical classification framework was built for diagnosing cytomegalovirus status from the catalog of TCR beta chain sequences. In a later analysis, V and J genes were assigned by comparing TCR nucleotide sequences against IMGT/GENE-DB human TR gene sequences. The TCRdist pipeline was used in a later analysis to assign CDR3 sequences and most-parsimonious VDJ recombination scenarios. A later analysis defined each TCR beta chain by its CDR3 amino acid sequence plus V-gene family, and excluded reads lacking a unique V-gene family. In a later analysis, 500 to 650 highly shared, low-generation-probability nucleotide sequences were removed to address suspected cross-contamination and a sequencing artifact. For each public chain, a later analysis derived a clonal expansion index from normalized ranks of inferred template counts within each repertoire. In a later analysis, generation probabilities were computed with a VDJ recombination model fitted to out-of-frame rearrangements, and the resulting probabilities were checked against IGoR. In a later analysis, TCR-TCR, TCR-HLA and TCR-CMV co-occurrence was scored with hypergeometric tests, and a repertoire-size bias correction was applied to TCR pairs. False discovery rates were estimated in a later analysis by permuting HLA or CMV assignments 20 times. In a later analysis, co-occurring TCRs were grouped with DBSCAN, and TCRdist sequence similarity was added when clustering was performed within HLA-allele-positive subsets. Repertoires with fewer than 30,000 or more than 120,000 public chains, plus five repertoires with anomalous nucleotide sharing, were excluded from co-occurrence clustering. The table was pulled from immuneACCESS by TCRdb, which kept in-frame rearrangements only. Such tables lose some clones; where checked, under half of the loss comes from unresolved V genes, and the rest has no known cause. The V and J calls and clone size are taken from that table; D and trimming were inferred from the DNA. Within this sample are 160,000 or so clones, with roughly 85% of them counted one time only. Around 0.93% of the sample lies in the top ten.

Looking up the germline V gene yields CDR1 SNHLY and CDR2 FYNNEI. V sheds 3 bases and J sheds 6 bases, leaving 15 bases between their ends. Counted from cysteine to phenylalanine, this CDR3 has 14 amino acids. Only the CDR3 region is kept as DNA, spanning 42 bases read in frame from base 1. The sequenced material came from PBMCs. The clonotype originates from a woman in her 30s in good health and CMV-seronegative. The chain uses TRBV2 and TRBJ2-7; the D gene is perhaps TRBD1, on 5 matching bases. The nucleotide sequence is TGTGCCAGCAGTGAGGGCAGGGTGATCGGCGAGCAGTACTTC. It specifies CASSEGRVIGEQYF.